The text below deals with one T cell receptor beta chain. The data are from a study of cytomegalovirus exposure and HLA in healthy donors. This CDR3 comprises 14 residues. Germline CDR1 ENHRY, CDR2 SYGVKD. The J segment lost 4 bases and the V segment lost 11 bases, leaving 9 bases of the junction unmatched. The PCR contained 60 Vbeta and 13 Jbeta primers. Profiled with immunoSEQ multiplex PCR; TCRdb holds only in-frame clones, not every one. The data contain 160,000 or so clones, around 79% of them seen just once; the ten biggest clones take up approximately 2.4%. This clonotype originated in a female donor in good health and CMV-seronegative. The material sequenced was PBMCs. The chain joins TRBV10-3 to TRBJ2-1, with 9 bases aligning to TRBD1. CDR3 bases: TGTGCCTCACAGGGGGCGATGGCTTACAATGAGCAGTTCTTC. Its protein is CASQGAMAYNEQFF.